The clone carrying this TCR beta chain was observed many times. MiXCR, run by TCRdb on the RT-PCR reads, gives a single entry per CDR3 protein. The table lists hundreds of thousands of distinct CDR3 sequences, about 11% of them singletons. This sample is part of a study of response to subunit inactivated influenza vaccine. The CDR3 contains 13 residues. The trim removed 4 bases at V and 4 bases at J, leaving 2 bases unmatched. In addition, the sample was reused for a study of T cells expressing NK-cell markers. From that report: A 5'RACE template switching approach incorporating UMIs was used to make TCR beta cDNA. Of the CD8+ T cells in more than five donors, roughly 1.0-7.5% belonged to dominant NKG2C+ clonotypes.

Sequencing used PBMCs from blood, obtained on the day of vaccination. This TCR was sampled from a man aged 50-60 years who received an inactivated influenza vaccine. V is TRBV12-3 or TRBV12-4 and J is TRBJ1-2; 8 positions agree with TRBD1. CDR3 amino acids: CASSSGGAYGYTF. CDR3 coding DNA: TGTGCCAGCAGTTCAGGGGGCGCCTATGGCTACACCTTC.